The source of this T cell receptor beta chain is a study of blood T cell repertoires in COVID-19. Study background: The United States, Italy and Spain provided the acute and convalescent COVID-19 samples. Sample material is recorded as cDNA or gDNA derived from T cells, B-cell-depleted T cells, or PBMCs.

CDR1 and CDR2 (germline): SGDLS, YYNGEE. The CDR3 covers 15 residues. J lost 5 bases, V lost 2 bases, and 7 bases had no gene match. Original processing methods: Cell counts per sample came from amplifying reference gene primers. Measured with immunoSEQ multiplex PCR; TCRdb has only the in-frame clones, and not every one. V, J and clone size derive from that table, while D and trimming were established from the DNA sequence. The table shows some 200,000 clones, with 80% to 85% occurring only once. The specimen sequenced was peripheral blood. V is TRBV9 and J is TRBJ2-1; the match to TRBD2 covers 7 bases. This clonotype was sampled from a human donor with acute or convalescent COVID-19. The donor label of this sample is uncertain. The CDR3 nucleotides read TGTGCCAGCAGCGTCGACACGGGGGGAAACAATGAGCAGTTCTTC. It encodes CASSVDTGGNNEQFF.